The count of the clone carrying this T cell receptor beta chain is one. The antigen is undetermined. Other DNA variants within this sample encode the same CDR3. These data originate in a study of cytotoxic CD8 clonotypes in ibrutinib-treated CLL. Study information: Enrolment comprised about a dozen relapsed/refractory and roughly 15 treatment-naive patients; some 18 were IGHV unmutated. Specimens for response were gathered following a median about a year of therapy, spanning 6 to 36. Partial responders around 24, complete 2; around twelve progressed and roughly 14 stayed in remission by median around 6 years. Findings and caveats of the study: Contraction or stability on treatment characterized the public clonotypes, which were uncommon.

Sequencing was performed with immunoSEQ multiplex PCR; in TCRdb, only in-frame clones are kept and a portion is missing. The data contain about 130,000 clones, over 75% of them singletons. The CDR3 totals 14 residues. From germline, CDR1 is SGDLS and CDR2 YYNGEE. Trimming took 0 bases from V and 7 from J; bases not matched to a gene: 2. The rearrangement uses TRBV9 and TRBJ1-4, with 8 bases lining up with TRBD1. Sequences were derived from PBMCs, sampled after 24 months of ibrutinib treatment. The source is a human donor with chronic lymphocytic leukemia. The CDR3: CASSVDRGGEKLFF. The CDR3 DNA follows: TGTGCCAGCAGCGTAGACAGGGGGGGTGAAAAACTGTTTTTT.